The clone carrying this TCR beta chain is a singleton in its sample. Source study methods: The authors estimated nucleated cell counts from reference gene primer amplification. Clones were read by immunoSEQ multiplex PCR, and TCRdb kept only the in-frame ones, dropping some. The V and J calls and clone size are taken from that table; D and trimming were inferred from the DNA. The sample gives 100,000 to 150,000 clones, less than 90% of which show up once; roughly 27% is in the top ten. Germline loops: CDR1 SGHRS, CDR2 YFSETQ. The length of the CDR3 is 14 residues. V was pared by 3 bases and J by 5 bases, with 6 bases of the junction left unmatched. The data were obtained in a study of blood T cell repertoires in COVID-19. Study information: Samples came from the United States, Italy and Spain, spanning acute and convalescent COVID-19. T cells, B-cell-depleted T cells, or PBMCs provided the cDNA or gDNA that served as material.

This clonotype originated in a woman aged 80 or over with acute or convalescent COVID-19. Sequencing was done on a sample of peripheral blood. The chain couples TRBV5-1 to TRBJ2-3; 7 bases are a match to TRBD2. CDR3 nucleotides: TGCGCCAGCAGCTCCCGAGCGGGGAGAGATACGCAGTATTTT. Its protein is CASSSRAGRDTQYF.